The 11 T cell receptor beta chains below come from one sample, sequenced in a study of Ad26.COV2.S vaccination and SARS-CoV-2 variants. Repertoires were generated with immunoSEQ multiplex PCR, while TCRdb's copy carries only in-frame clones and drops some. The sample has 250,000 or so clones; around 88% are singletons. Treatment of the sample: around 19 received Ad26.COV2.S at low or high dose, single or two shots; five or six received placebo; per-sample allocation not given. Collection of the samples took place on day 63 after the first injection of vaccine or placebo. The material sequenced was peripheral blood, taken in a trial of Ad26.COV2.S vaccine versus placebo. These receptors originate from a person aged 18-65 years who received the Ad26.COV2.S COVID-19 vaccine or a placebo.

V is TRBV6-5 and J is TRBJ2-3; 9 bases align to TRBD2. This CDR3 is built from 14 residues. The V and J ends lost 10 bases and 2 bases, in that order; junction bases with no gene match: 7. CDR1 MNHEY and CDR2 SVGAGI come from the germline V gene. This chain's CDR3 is CATRTSALTDTQYF. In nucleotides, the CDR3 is TGTGCCACCCGGACTAGCGCCCTCACAGATACGCAGTATTTT.

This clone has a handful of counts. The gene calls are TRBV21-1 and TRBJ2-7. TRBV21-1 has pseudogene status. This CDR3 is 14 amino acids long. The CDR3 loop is CASSKDRRLYEQYV. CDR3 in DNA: TGTGCCAGCAGCAAAGATCGTCGGCTCTACGAGCAGTACGTC.

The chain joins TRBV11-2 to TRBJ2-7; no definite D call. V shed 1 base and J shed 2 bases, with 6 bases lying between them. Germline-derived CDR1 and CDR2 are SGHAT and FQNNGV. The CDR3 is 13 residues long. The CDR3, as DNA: TGTGCCAGCAGCTTAGCGGGTACCTACGAGCAGTACGTC. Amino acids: CASSLAGTYEQYV.

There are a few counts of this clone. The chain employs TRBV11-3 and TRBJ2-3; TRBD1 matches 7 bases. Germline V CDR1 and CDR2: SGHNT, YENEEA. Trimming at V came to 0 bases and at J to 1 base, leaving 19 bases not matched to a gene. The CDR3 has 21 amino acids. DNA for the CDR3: TGTGCCAGCAGCTTAGAGTTCCCAGGGGGTACCCTTCAGGTCGGCACAGATACGCAGTATTTT. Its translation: CASSLEFPGGTLQVGTDTQYF. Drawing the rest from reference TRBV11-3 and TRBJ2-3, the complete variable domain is EAGVVQSPRYKIIEKKQPVAFWCNPISGHNTLYWYLQNLGQGPELLIRYENEEAVDDSQLPKDRFSAERLKGVDSTLKIQPAELGDSAVYLCASSLEFPGGTLQVGTDTQYFGPGTRLTVL.

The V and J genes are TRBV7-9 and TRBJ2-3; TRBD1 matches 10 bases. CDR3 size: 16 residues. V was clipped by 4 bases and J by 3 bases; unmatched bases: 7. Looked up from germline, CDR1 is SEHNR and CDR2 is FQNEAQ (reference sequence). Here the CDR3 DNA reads TGTGCCAGCAGCTCAGGGACAGGGGAGGTGACAGATACGCAGTATTTT. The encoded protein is CASSSGTGEVTDTQYF.

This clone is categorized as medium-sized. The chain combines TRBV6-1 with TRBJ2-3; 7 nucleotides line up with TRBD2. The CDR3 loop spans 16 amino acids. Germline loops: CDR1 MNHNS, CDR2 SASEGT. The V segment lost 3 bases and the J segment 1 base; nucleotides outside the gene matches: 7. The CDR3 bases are TGTGCCAGCAGTGATGGCCCGGGGGGAGGCACAGATACGCAGTATTTT. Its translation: CASSDGPGGGTDTQYF.

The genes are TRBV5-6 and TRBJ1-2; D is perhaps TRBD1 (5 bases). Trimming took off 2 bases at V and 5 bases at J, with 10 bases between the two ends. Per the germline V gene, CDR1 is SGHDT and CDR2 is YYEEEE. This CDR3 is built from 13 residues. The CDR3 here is CASSFLRGYGYTF. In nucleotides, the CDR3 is TGTGCCAGCAGCTTTTTGAGGGGTTATGGCTACACCTTC.

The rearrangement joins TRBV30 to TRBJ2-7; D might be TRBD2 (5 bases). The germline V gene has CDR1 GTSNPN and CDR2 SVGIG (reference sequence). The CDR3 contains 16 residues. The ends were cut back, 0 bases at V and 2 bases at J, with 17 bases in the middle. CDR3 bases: TGTGCCTGGAGTGTACGGATTCTTCGGGGAACCTACGAGCAGTACTTC. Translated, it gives CAWSVRILRGTYEQYF.

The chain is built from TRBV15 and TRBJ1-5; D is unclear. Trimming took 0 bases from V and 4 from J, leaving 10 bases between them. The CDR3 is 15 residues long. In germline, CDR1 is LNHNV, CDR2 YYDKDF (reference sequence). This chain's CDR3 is CATSRDKGMNQPQHF. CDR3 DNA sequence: TGTGCCACCAGCAGAGATAAGGGTATGAATCAGCCCCAGCATTTT.

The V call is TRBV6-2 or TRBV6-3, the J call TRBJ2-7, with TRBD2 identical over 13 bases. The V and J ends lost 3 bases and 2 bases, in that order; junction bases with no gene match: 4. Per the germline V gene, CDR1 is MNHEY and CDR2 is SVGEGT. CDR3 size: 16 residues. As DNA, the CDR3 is TGTGCCAGCAGTTATGGGACTAGCGGGAACCCCTACGAGCAGTACGTC. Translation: CASSYGTSGNPYEQYV.

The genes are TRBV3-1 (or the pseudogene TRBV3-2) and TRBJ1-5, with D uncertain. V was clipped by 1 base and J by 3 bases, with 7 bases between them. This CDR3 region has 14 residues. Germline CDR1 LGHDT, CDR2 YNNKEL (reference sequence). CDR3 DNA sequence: TGTGCCAGCAGCCAAGGGAACCCCAATCAGCCCCAGCATTTT. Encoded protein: CASSQGNPNQPQHF.